The 17 T cell receptor beta chains below were found in one sample sequenced in a study of cytomegalovirus exposure and HLA in healthy donors. 13 Jbeta primers and 60 Vbeta primers were used for the PCR. Here immunoSEQ multiplex PCR was the method, and the copy in TCRdb shows in-frame clones only, minus some. This sample yields around 130,000 clones, of which approximately 80% are seen a single time; around 1.4% belongs to the top ten. Sample: PBMCs. Receptor source: a woman between 18 and 29 years old in good health and CMV-seronegative.

Written as DNA, the CDR3 is TGTGCCAGCAGTTTAGACCGACTCCCTCGCACTGAAGCTTTCTTT. This translates into CASSLDRLPRTEAFF. The chain uses TRBV27 and TRBJ1-1; D not certain. The V and J ends lost 2 bases and 4 bases respectively, with 14 bases between them. This CDR3 contains 15 residues. CDR1 is MNHEY and CDR2 is SMNVEV in the germline V gene (reference sequence).

CDR3 protein: CASSRTGKGYTF. CDR3 DNA sequence: TGCGCCAGCAGCCGTACAGGGAAAGGCTACACCTTC. V and J are TRBV4-3 and TRBJ1-2; D is possibly TRBD1 (6 bases). The germline V gene encodes CDR1 LGHNA and CDR2 YSLEER. V lost 4 bases and J 8 bases, leaving 11 bases between the germline ends. The CDR3 sequence is 12 residues long.

The V call is TRBV6-5, the J call TRBJ2-7, with 7 bases fitting TRBD1. The CDR3 runs 15 residues. Trimming cost V 0 bases and J 3 bases; bases outside gene matches: 5. Germline V gives CDR1 MNHEY, CDR2 SVGAGI. CDR3 protein: CASSYSGGGRYEQYF. The CDR3 DNA reads TGTGCCAGCAGTTACTCAGGGGGCGGACGCTACGAGCAGTACTTC.

In its sample, this clone was seen a few times. This chain links TRBV29-1 with TRBJ2-7; the match to TRBD2 covers 10 bases. The CDR3 length is 15 residues. Trimming removed 6 bases from V and 0 bases from J; junction bases left unmatched: 8. CDR1 and CDR2 from the germline V gene are SQVTM and ANQGSEA. Here the CDR3 DNA reads TGCAGCGTCCGAAGGGGACTAGCGAACTCCTACGAGCAGTACTTC. Translating gives CSVRRGLANSYEQYF.

This clone was seen only once. The chain joins TRBV6-5 to TRBJ1-1, with 7 positions matching TRBD1. V lost 2 bases, J lost 4 bases, and 4 bases stayed unmatched. The CDR3 loop spans 14 amino acids. From germline, CDR1 is MNHEY and CDR2 SVGAGI. The CDR3 region is CASSYRAGGTEAFF. DNA for the CDR3: TGTGCCAGCAGTTACCGTGCAGGGGGCACTGAAGCTTTCTTT.

The sample holds a few counts of this clone. The chain joins TRBV9 to TRBJ1-5; D is ambiguous. Germline V gene lookup returns CDR1 SGDLS and CDR2 YYNGEE. V lost 4 bases to trimming and J lost 8 bases, with 16 bases between them. The CDR3 contains 14 residues. CDR3 in amino acids: CASSTNPGEEPQHF. CDR3 in DNA: TGTGCCAGCAGCACGAACCCTGGGGAGGAGCCCCAGCATTTT.

Note on this clone: The junction differs from germline at one of its ends, possibly a read error. The chain carries TRBV7-7 and TRBJ1-6, with TRBD1 matching 7 bases. The CDR3 extends over 15 amino acids. Per germline, CDR1 SSHAT and CDR2 FNYEAQ (reference sequence). CDR3 sequence: CASSFPGQTFIPLHF. DNA for the CDR3: TGTGCTAGCAGCTTCCCGGGACAGACGTTTATACCCCTCCACTTT.

The chain joins TRBV7-9 to TRBJ1-6; D is possibly TRBD1 (6 bases). The CDR3 spans 15 residues. The germline V and J ends were trimmed by 2 bases and 8 bases, with 13 bases remaining between them. From germline, CDR1 is SEHNR and CDR2 FQNEAQ (reference sequence). The CDR3 DNA reads as TGTGCCAGCAGCTTAAGAGGGGGAACTGATTCACCCCTCCACTTT. This gives the protein CASSLRGGTDSPLHF.

The chain is built from TRBV19 and TRBJ1-1; D gene uncertain. V shed 6 bases and J shed 0 bases, with 11 bases lying between them. CDR3 length equals 14 residues. Germline assignment: CDR1 LNHDA and CDR2 SQIVND (reference sequence). As DNA, the CDR3 is TGTGCCAGTAGCACGGGATTTATGAACACTGAAGCTTTCTTT. Protein product: CASSTGFMNTEAFF. Drawing the rest from reference TRBV19 and TRBJ1-1, the complete variable domain is DGGITQSPKYLFRKEGQNVTLSCEQNLNHDAMYWYRQDPGQGLRLIYYSQIVNDFQKGDIAEGYSVSREKKESFPLTVTSAQKNPTAFYLCASSTGFMNTEAFFGQGTRLTVV.

The gene calls are TRBV6-5 and TRBJ2-2; 7 nucleotides line up with TRBD1. This CDR3 region has 15 residues. Trimming cost V 8 bases and J 3 bases; bases outside gene matches: 9. Germline V lookup: CDR1 MNHEY, CDR2 SVGAGI. DNA for the CDR3: TGTGCCAGCGCTGGGACAGAAGAGTACACCGGGGAGCTGTTTTTT. It codes for CASAGTEEYTGELFF.

This clone was found once. This chain connects TRBV2 to TRBJ2-3; 9 positions match TRBD2. With 5 bases clipped from V and 6 bases from J, the junction kept 9 bases outside the gene matches. This CDR3 has 15 amino acids. CDR1 SNHLY and CDR2 FYNNEI come from the germline V gene. Here the CDR3 reads CASSTGTSRSDTQYF. In nucleotides, the CDR3 is TGTGCCAGCAGTACCGGGACTAGCAGGTCGGATACGCAGTATTTT.

This chain joins TRBV19 and TRBJ1-1; no firm D call. CDR3 length: 13 amino acids. Germline V gene data show CDR1 as LNHDA and CDR2 as SQIVND (reference sequence). The V end was cut by 9 bases, the J end by 3 bases, with 14 bases between. The CDR3 DNA sequence: TGTGCCAGCAAAACCTGGGAGTACACTGAAGCTTTCTTT. Protein: CASKTWEYTEAFF. Using reference TRBV19 and TRBJ1-1 for the parts outside the CDR3, the full variable domain is DGGITQSPKYLFRKEGQNVTLSCEQNLNHDAMYWYRQDPGQGLRLIYYSQIVNDFQKGDIAEGYSVSREKKESFPLTVTSAQKNPTAFYLCASKTWEYTEAFFGQGTRLTVV.

The genes are TRBV6-5 and TRBJ1-3, with a weak D call TRBD1 (5 bases). Germline CDR1 reads MNHEY; CDR2 reads SVGAGI. The CDR3 is 15 residues long. V lost 5 bases, J lost 2 bases, and 13 bases lay in between. CDR3 DNA sequence: TGTGCCAGCAGTCCCCAAGGGGTAACTGGAAACACCATATATTTT. Its translation: CASSPQGVTGNTIYF.

This chain joins TRBV19 and TRBJ1-6, with TRBD1 matching over 9 bases. This CDR3 region has 15 residues. Germline CDR1 LNHDA, CDR2 SQIVND (reference sequence). V lost 3 bases, J lost 10 bases, and 7 bases stayed unmatched. CDR3 in DNA: TGTGCCAGTAGTATTCAGGGACAGGGAAGATCACCCCTCCACTTT. This gives the protein CASSIQGQGRSPLHF.

This clone was detected once. This sequence joins TRBV21-1 and TRBJ2-7; the D call TRBD1 from the table was never checked on the DNA. TRBV21-1 corresponds to a pseudogene. The CDR3 is 14 amino acids. For the CDR3, the DNA is TGTGCCAGCAACCGGGACAGGGGGCTCCACGAGCAGTACTTC. Its translation is CASNRDRGLHEQYF.

The chain combines TRBV7-9 with TRBJ2-1; D gene ambiguous. V lost 11 bases and J 11 bases, leaving 19 bases between the germline ends. The germline V gene has CDR1 SEHNR and CDR2 FQNEAQ (reference sequence). This CDR3 comprises 12 residues. The CDR3 here is CAGLTEIDQQFF. Written as DNA, the CDR3 is TGTGCCGGCCTAACGGAGATTGACCAGCAGTTCTTC.

CDR3 coding DNA: TGTGCCAGCACTCTAGGGACAGGGATGGAGTCCCAGTACTTC. Translation: CASTLGTGMESQYF. The chain uses TRBV6-5 and TRBJ2-5; 9 nucleotides agree with TRBD1. Germline values: CDR1 MNHEY, CDR2 SVGAGI. Trimming at V came to 7 bases and at J to 9 bases, leaving 12 bases not matched to a gene. CDR3 length equals 14 residues.